The clone carrying this TCR beta chain appeared once. Antigen: not known. Assay: immunoSEQ multiplex PCR; the TCRdb copy retains only in-frame clones and omits some. This sample carries about 1.5 million clones, approximately 98% of them seen once, and the ten largest clones take about 0.45%. V was cut by 3 bases and J by 4 bases, with 12 bases left in between. This CDR3 contains 15 residues. Germline V gene data show CDR1 as LNHNV and CDR2 as YYDKDF (reference sequence). This sample was included in a study of shared clonotypes between healthy human individuals. Turning to the study itself: Donors had three CD4 naive, three CD4 memory, two CD8 naive and one CD8 memory plate apiece.

Study-wide points: Generation of non-shared clonotypes was less probable than generation of clonotypes shared by all four donors. Sampling was confined to blood; repertoires within tissues likely differ.

V usage is TRBV15 and J usage is TRBJ1-4; perhaps TRBD1 as D (6 bases). This clonotype originated in a man younger than 45 in good health. The sample consisted of naive CD4+ T cells sorted from blood. Regarding subset: CD45RA+ positively selected. The CDR3 sequence is CATSRTGLINEKLFF. CDR3 bases: TGTGCCACCAGCAGGACAGGACTCATTAATGAAAAACTGTTTTTT.